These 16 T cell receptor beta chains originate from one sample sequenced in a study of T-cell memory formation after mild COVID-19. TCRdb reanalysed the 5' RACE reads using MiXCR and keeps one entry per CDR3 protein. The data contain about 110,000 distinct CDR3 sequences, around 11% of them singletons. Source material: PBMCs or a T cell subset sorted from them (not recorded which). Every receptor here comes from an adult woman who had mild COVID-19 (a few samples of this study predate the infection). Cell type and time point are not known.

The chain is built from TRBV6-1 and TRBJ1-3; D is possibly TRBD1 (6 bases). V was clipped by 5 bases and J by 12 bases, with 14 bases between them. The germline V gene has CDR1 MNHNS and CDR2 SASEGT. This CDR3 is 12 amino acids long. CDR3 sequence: CASSHTSDSIYF. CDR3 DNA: TGTGCCAGCAGTCATACCTCGGACAGCATATATTTT.

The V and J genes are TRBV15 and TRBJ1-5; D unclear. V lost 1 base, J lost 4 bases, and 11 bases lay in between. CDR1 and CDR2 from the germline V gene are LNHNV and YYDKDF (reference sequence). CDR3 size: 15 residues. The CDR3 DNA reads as TGTGCCACCAGCAGAGGGTTGGGAGCTAATCAGCCCCAGCATTTT. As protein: CATSRGLGANQPQHF. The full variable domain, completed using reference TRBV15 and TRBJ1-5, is DAMVIQNPRYQVTQFGKPVTLSCSQTLNHNVMYWYQQKSSQAPKLLFHYYDKDFNNEADTPDNFQSRRPNTSFCFLDIRSPGLGDTAMYLCATSRGLGANQPQHFGDGTRLSIL.

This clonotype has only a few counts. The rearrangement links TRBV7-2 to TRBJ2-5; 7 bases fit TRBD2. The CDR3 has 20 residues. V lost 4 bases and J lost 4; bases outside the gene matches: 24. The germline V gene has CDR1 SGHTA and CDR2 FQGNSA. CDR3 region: CASSSGPYRAGYSGGETQYF. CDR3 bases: TGTGCCAGCAGCTCGGGGCCCTATAGGGCGGGGTACTCGGGGGGAGAGACCCAGTACTTC.

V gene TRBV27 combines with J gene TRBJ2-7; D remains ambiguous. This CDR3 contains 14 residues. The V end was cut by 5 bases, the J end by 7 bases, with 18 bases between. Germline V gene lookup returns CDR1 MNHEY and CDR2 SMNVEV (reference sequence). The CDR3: CASSLTRAVGEQYF. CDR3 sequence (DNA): TGTGCCAGCAGTCTAACACGGGCGGTGGGGGAGCAGTACTTC.

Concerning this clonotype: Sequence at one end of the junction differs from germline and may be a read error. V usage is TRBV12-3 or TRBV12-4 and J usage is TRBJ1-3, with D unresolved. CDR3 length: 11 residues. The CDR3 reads CASSPGNTIYF. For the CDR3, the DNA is TGTGCCAGCAGCCCTGGGAACACCATATATTTT.

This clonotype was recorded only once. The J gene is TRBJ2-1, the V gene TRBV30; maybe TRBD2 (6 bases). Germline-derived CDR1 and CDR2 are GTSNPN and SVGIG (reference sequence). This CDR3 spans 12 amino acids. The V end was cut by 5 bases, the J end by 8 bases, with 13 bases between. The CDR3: CAWGLPLHEQFF. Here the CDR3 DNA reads TGTGCCTGGGGACTACCGCTCCATGAGCAGTTCTTC.

The CDR3 sequence: CAGEDRGVGNEQFF. CDR3 DNA sequence: TGTGCCGGGGAGGACAGGGGGGTCGGCAATGAGCAGTTCTTC. This chain connects TRBV7-9 to TRBJ2-1, with TRBD1 matching 10 bases. V shed 11 bases, J shed 6 bases, and the junction held 10 bases outside the gene matches. The CDR3 spans 14 residues. Germline V gene data show CDR1 as SEHNR and CDR2 as FQNEAQ (reference sequence).

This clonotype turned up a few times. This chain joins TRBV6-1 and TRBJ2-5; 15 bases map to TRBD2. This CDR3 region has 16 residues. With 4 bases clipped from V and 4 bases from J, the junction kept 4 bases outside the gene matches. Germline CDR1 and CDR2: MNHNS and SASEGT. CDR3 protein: CASSARTSGGGETQYF. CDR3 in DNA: TGTGCCAGCAGTGCCCGGACTAGCGGGGGGGGAGAGACCCAGTACTTC.

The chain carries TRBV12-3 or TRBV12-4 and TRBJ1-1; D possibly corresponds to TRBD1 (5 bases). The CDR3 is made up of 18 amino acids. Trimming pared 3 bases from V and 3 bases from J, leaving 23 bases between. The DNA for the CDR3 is TGTGCCAGCAGTTTCGGCTCCCTGGGGCCCAAGTGGGACACTGAAGCTTTCTTT. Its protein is CASSFGSLGPKWDTEAFF.

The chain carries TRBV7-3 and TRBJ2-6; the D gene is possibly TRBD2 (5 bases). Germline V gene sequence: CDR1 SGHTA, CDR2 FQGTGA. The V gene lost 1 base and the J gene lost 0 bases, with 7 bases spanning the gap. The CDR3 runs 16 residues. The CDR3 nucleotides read TGTGCCAGCAGCTTAATTGGAGGCTCTGGGGCCAACGTCCTGACTTTC. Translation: CASSLIGGSGANVLTF.

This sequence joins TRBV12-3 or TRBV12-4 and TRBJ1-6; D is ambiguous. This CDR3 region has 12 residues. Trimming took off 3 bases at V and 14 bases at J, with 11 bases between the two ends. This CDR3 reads CASSFESLTLHF. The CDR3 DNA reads TGTGCCAGCAGTTTTGAGTCGCTGACCCTCCACTTT.

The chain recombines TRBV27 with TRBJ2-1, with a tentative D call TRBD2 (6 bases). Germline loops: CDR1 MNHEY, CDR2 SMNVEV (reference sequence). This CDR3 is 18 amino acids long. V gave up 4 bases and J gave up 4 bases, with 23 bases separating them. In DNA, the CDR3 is TGTGCCAGCAGTTCAAGACAGCCCGGGACTTCTCATTACAATGAGCAGTTCTTC. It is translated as CASSSRQPGTSHYNEQFF.

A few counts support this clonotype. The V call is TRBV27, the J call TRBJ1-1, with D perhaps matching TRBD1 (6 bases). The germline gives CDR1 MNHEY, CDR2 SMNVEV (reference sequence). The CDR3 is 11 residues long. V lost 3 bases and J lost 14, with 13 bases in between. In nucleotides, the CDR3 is TGTGCCAGCAGTTTTGGGGGGGCCTCCTTCTTT. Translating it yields CASSFGGASFF.

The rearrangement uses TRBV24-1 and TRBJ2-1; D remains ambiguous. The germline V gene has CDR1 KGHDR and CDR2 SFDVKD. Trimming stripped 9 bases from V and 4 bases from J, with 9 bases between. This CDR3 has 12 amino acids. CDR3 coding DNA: TGTGCCACCTCACGCTCGTACAATGAGCAGTTCTTC. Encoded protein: CATSRSYNEQFF.

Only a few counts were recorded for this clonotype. CDR3 in DNA: TGTGCCAGCAGCGTCCCGACAGGGACTGAGCAGTTCTTC. Translation gives CASSVPTGTEQFF. The chain couples TRBV9 to TRBJ2-1, with 7 bases identical to TRBD1. Per germline, CDR1 SGDLS and CDR2 YYNGEE. The length of the CDR3 is 13 residues. J gave up 9 bases and V 2 bases, and 5 bases lay outside the gene matches.

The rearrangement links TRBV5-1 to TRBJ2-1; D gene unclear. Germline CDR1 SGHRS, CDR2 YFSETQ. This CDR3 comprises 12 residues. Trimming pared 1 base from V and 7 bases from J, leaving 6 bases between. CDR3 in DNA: TGCGCCAGCAGCTTGTCCGGGAATGAGCAGTTCTTC. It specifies CASSLSGNEQFF.